This T cell receptor beta chain appears in the sequencing data of a study of blood T cells in healthy people across ages. This clonotype was found a few times. What it binds is unknown. A second 7 to 11 cycle PCR used barcoded and J-beta primers. TCRdb re-called the 5' RACE reads through MiXCR, storing one row per CDR3 protein. The sample shows around 780,000 distinct CDR3 sequences, around 24% of them seen only once. Germline assignment: CDR1 SEHNR and CDR2 FQNEAQ (reference sequence). The CDR3 spans 17 residues. J lost 1 base, V lost 3 bases, and 9 bases had no gene match. General study results and limits: More naive CD4+ cells and higher diversity marked long-lived donors relative to aged donors.

Another study also made use of these data, one on T cells of mothers and their children. That source notes: No persistent microchimeric T cell clones were detected.

Input material: blood. The receptor was derived from a boy aged 5-17 years in good health. V usage is TRBV7-9 and J usage is TRBJ2-7; 10 nucleotides line up with TRBD2. For the CDR3, the DNA is TGTGCCAGCAGCTTTTCTAGCGGGGGCTTTCTTTCCTACGAGCAGTACTTC. This translates into CASSFSSGGFLSYEQYF.